The T cell receptor (beta chain) described here comes from a study of shared clonotypes between healthy human individuals. Across the whole study: Donors had three CD4 naive, three CD4 memory, two CD8 naive and one CD8 memory plate apiece. Findings and caveats of the study: Clonotypes which were not shared had lower generation probabilities than clonotypes that all four donors shared.

Remarks on this clone: Its antigen remains unknown.

The method was immunoSEQ multiplex PCR; TCRdb's version includes in-frame clones alone and lacks a portion of them. The sample carries approximately 350,000 clones, roughly 96% recorded once. CDR3 length: 17 amino acids. Germline V lookup: CDR1 SSHAT, CDR2 FNYEAQ (reference sequence). The genes are TRBV7-7 and TRBJ2-7, with 10 bases aligning to TRBD2. Sequences were obtained from memory CD8+ T cells sorted from blood. Subset of the sample: CD45RO+ cells pooled with CCR7-negative TemRA cells. This sequence originates from a young man in good health. The CDR3 reads CARGRRDSGRSRYEQYF. For the CDR3, the DNA is TGTGCTAGAGGACGGCGGGATAGCGGGAGGAGTAGGTACGAGCAGTACTTC.